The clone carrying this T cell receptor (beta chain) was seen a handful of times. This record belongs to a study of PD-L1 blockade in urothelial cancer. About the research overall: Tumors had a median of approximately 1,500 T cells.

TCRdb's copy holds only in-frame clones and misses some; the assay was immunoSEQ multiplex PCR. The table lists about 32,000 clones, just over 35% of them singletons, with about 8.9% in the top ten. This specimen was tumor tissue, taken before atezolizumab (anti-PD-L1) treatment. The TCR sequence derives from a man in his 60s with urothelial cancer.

The CDR3 protein is CASSFWANNEKLFF. The DNA of the CDR3 is TGTGCCAGCAGTTTTTGGGCCAATAATGAAAAACTGTTTTTT. The chain is built from TRBV27 and TRBJ1-4, with no clear D. The CDR3 is 14 residues long. V was cut by 3 bases and J by 4 bases, with 9 bases left in between. The V gene's germline CDR1 is MNHEY and CDR2 SMNVEV (reference sequence).